The subject of this entry is one T cell receptor (beta chain). Germline V gene lookup returns CDR1 SGHVS and CDR2 FQNEAQ. Trimming cost V 5 bases and J 5 bases; bases outside gene matches: 8. This CDR3 spans 16 amino acids. This entry is derived from a study of blood T cell repertoires in COVID-19. Study information: From the United States, Italy and Spain came samples of acute and convalescent COVID-19. Nucleic acid was either cDNA or gDNA, and it came from T cells, B-cell-depleted T cells, or PBMCs.

In the authors' methods: For nucleated cells, counts were estimated from reference gene primer amplification. The data were produced by immunoSEQ multiplex PCR, yet TCRdb's version contains in-frame clones alone and is incomplete. V and J calls plus clone size are reproduced from that table; the DNA served to infer D and trimming. The sample has about 98,000 clones; 70% to 80% are singletons. What was sequenced was peripheral blood. The sequence was collected from a man between 65 and 79 years old with acute or convalescent COVID-19. V and J are TRBV7-8 and TRBJ2-2; TRBD2 matches 10 bases. DNA for the CDR3: TGTGCCAGCAGCATACTGAGCGGGAGGGGGACCGGGGAGCTGTTTTTT. Amino acid sequence: CASSILSGRGTGELFF.